One sample yielded the 22 T cell receptor beta chains listed below, sequenced in a study of blood T cell repertoires in COVID-19 (TCRdb year 2020). Receptors were amplified or captured by the immunoSEQ multiplex PCR assay. Here the immuneACCESS table is served through TCRdb, limited to in-frame sequences with V and J called. Missing clones are a known gap in these copies; in checked studies unresolved V genes cover under half, and the rest lacks a known reason. The sample table lists around 37,000 clones, about 82% of them with a count of one. The ten largest clones take up under 5% of the sample. Sequenced material: peripheral blood. Source of these receptors: a man aged 45 to 65 with active COVID-19.

This chain links TRBV4-2 with TRBJ2-7; 9 bases align to TRBD1. This CDR3 is 16 amino acids long. With 3 bases clipped from V and 4 bases from J, the junction kept 10 bases outside the gene matches. Germline CDR1 reads LGHNA; CDR2 reads YNFKEQ. The CDR3 DNA sequence: TGTGCCAGCAGCCAGGTTTCCGGGACAGGGACGTACGAGCAGTACTTC. It specifies CASSQVSGTGTYEQYF.

The chain has TRBV9 and TRBJ1-2; 12 bases fit TRBD1. There are 16 residues in the CDR3. The germline V gene encodes CDR1 SGDLS and CDR2 YYNGEE. The V gene end was trimmed by 0 bases and the J gene end by 3 bases; junction bases not matched to a gene: 3. CDR3 in DNA: TGTGCCAGCAGCGTAGGGGGGACAGGGGGCCACTATGGCTACACCTTC. Encoded protein: CASSVGGTGGHYGYTF.

The rearrangement uses TRBV29-1 and TRBJ1-2; a possible D gene is TRBD1 (5 bases). Trimming removed 1 base from V and 5 bases from J, with 11 bases in between. The CDR3 is 13 amino acids. Germline V CDR1 and CDR2: SQVTM, ANQGSEA. This CDR3 is CSVEVLRGYGYTF. CDR3 coding DNA: TGCAGCGTTGAAGTTCTTCGGGGGTATGGCTACACCTTC.

The CDR3 nucleotides read TGTGCCAGTAGTAAGGGGGGGGGTTCCAAAAACATTCAGTACTTC. As protein: CASSKGGGSKNIQYF. The chain carries TRBV19 and TRBJ2-4; weak D call: TRBD2 (7 bases). The V and J ends lost 4 bases and 2 bases respectively, with 12 bases between them. Germline V CDR1 and CDR2: LNHDA, SQIVND (reference sequence). The CDR3 runs to 15 residues.

V and J are TRBV9 and TRBJ1-2; D perhaps matches TRBD1 (5 bases). This CDR3 comprises 13 residues. CDR1 is SGDLS and CDR2 is YYNGEE in the germline V gene. V lost 6 bases, J lost 1 base, and 10 bases lay in between. The CDR3 protein is CASTMDINYGYTF. The CDR3 nucleotides read TGTGCCAGCACTATGGACATTAACTATGGCTACACCTTC.

CDR3 sequence: CASSFPITDTQYF. The CDR3 coding sequence is TGTGCCAGCAGTTTTCCAATCACAGATACGCAGTATTTT. The chain carries TRBV28 and TRBJ2-3; D is undetermined. The CDR3 loop spans 13 amino acids. V was trimmed by 3 bases and J by 2 bases, leaving 6 bases between them. Germline V gene lookup returns CDR1 MDHEN and CDR2 SYDVKM.

This clone came up a few times. The chain uses TRBV23-1 and TRBJ2-7; possibly TRBD2 for D (6 bases). TRBV23-1 is an ORF, and what it does is uncertain. Trimming pared 11 bases from V and 6 bases from J, leaving 11 bases between. The CDR3 totals 10 residues. The DNA of the CDR3 is TGCGCCTACAAGGAGGGCGAGCAGTACTTC. This encodes CAYKEGEQYF.

Only a few counts were recorded for this clone. The chain recombines TRBV9 with TRBJ2-7, with a possible D match to TRBD1 (5 bases). The germline V gene has CDR1 SGDLS and CDR2 YYNGEE. Between the trimmed V and J ends, which lost 4 bases and 1 base, there was a span of 12 bases. The CDR3 loop spans 14 amino acids. The CDR3 DNA sequence: TGTGCCAGCAGCCCCACGACAGCGTCCTACGAGCAGTACTTC. It encodes CASSPTTASYEQYF.

This clone appeared a single time. V gene TRBV2 combines with J gene TRBJ1-4; 10 bases are a match to TRBD1. Germline loops: CDR1 SNHLY, CDR2 FYNNEI. The junction had 4 bases not matched to a gene; V was cut back by 4 bases and J by 8 bases. The CDR3 is 14 residues long. The CDR3 loop reads CASSGTGGWEKLFF. Here the CDR3 DNA reads TGTGCCAGCAGTGGGACAGGGGGTTGGGAAAAACTGTTTTTT.

This chain joins TRBV28 and TRBJ2-1, with D possibly TRBD2 on 7 matching bases. The CDR3 is made up of 13 amino acids. The V end lost 3 bases, the J end lost 9 bases, and 12 bases lay between the germline ends. From germline, CDR1 is MDHEN and CDR2 SYDVKM. The CDR3 spells CASSFRGGVEQFF. Written as DNA, the CDR3 is TGTGCCAGCAGTTTTAGGGGGGGGGTTGAGCAGTTCTTC.

The CDR3 spells CASSTRGLADTQYF. The DNA of the CDR3 is TGTGCCAGCAGCACCAGGGGGCTCGCAGATACGCAGTATTTT. The V and J genes are TRBV7-2 and TRBJ2-3; TRBD1 agrees at 8 bases. The germline V gene has CDR1 SGHTA and CDR2 FQGNSA. V shed 5 bases, J shed 4 bases, and the junction held 5 bases outside the gene matches. The CDR3 loop spans 14 amino acids. The full variable domain, completed using reference TRBV7-2 and TRBJ2-3, is GAGVSQSPSNKVTEKGKDVELRCDPISGHTALYWYRQSLGQGLEFLIYFQGNSAPDKSGLPSDRFSAERTGGSVSTLTIQRTQQEDSAVYLCASSTRGLADTQYFGPGTRLTVL.

This chain links TRBV4-1 with TRBJ1-5; D possibly corresponds to TRBD1 (6 bases). V was cut by 2 bases and J by 5 bases, with 16 bases left in between. The CDR3 has 16 amino acids. The V gene's germline CDR1 is MGHRA and CDR2 YSYEKL. The CDR3 sequence is CASSQWGQIRHQPQHF. CDR3 nucleotide sequence: TGCGCCAGCAGCCAATGGGGGCAGATCCGGCATCAGCCCCAGCATTTT.

The gene calls are TRBV28 and TRBJ1-2; 7 bases are shared with TRBD1. Losses at the gene ends were 6 bases for V and 2 bases for J; bases not matched to a gene: 9. The CDR3 spans 15 residues. CDR1 is MDHEN and CDR2 is SYDVKM in the germline V gene. CDR3 DNA: TGTGCCAGCAGGCAGAACAGGGGATGGAACTATGGCTACACCTTC. This translates into CASRQNRGWNYGYTF.

The chain carries TRBV11-2 and TRBJ1-2, with D maybe TRBD1 (6 bases). Germline CDR1 is SGHAT and CDR2 is FQNNGV. CDR3 length: 15 residues. V was pared by 5 bases and J by 3 bases, with 16 bases between. CDR3 region: CASSRGGRTYYGYTF. The CDR3 region has the DNA TGTGCCAGCAGCCGTGGGGGCCGAACCTACTATGGCTACACCTTC.

The V and J genes are TRBV5-6 and TRBJ2-1; TRBD1 aligns across 7 bases. Germline loops: CDR1 SGHDT, CDR2 YYEEEE. Trimming at V came to 4 bases and at J to 9 bases, leaving 7 bases not matched to a gene. The CDR3 has 13 residues. Here the CDR3 DNA reads TGTGCCAGCAGCCTCACAGGGGATGGTGAGCAGTTCTTC. Protein: CASSLTGDGEQFF. Supplemented by reference TRBV5-6 and TRBJ2-1, the full variable domain reads DAGVTQSPTHLIKTRGQQVTLRCSPKSGHDTVSWYQQALGQGPQFIFQYYEEEERQRGNFPDRFSGHQFPNYSSELNVNALLLGDSALYLCASSLTGDGEQFFGPGTRLTVL.

V gene TRBV5-6 combines with J gene TRBJ1-4, with a tentative D call TRBD1 (6 bases). There are 15 residues in the CDR3. Germline V CDR1 and CDR2: SGHDT, YYEEEE. V was shortened by 0 bases and J by 6 bases, with 12 bases between the two germline ends. The CDR3 reads CASSLVADSYEKLFF. CDR3 DNA: TGTGCCAGCAGCTTGGTTGCGGACAGCTATGAAAAACTGTTTTTT.

CDR3 in DNA: TGTGCCAGCAAGGAGGGGGCTAAAAACATTCAGTACTTC. Its protein product is CASKEGAKNIQYF. The chain has TRBV7-8 and TRBJ2-4, with D perhaps TRBD1 (7 bases). The CDR3 runs 13 residues. Germline CDR1 reads SGHVS; CDR2 reads FQNEAQ. The V and J ends lost 7 bases and 4 bases respectively, with 11 bases between them.

This clone was observed a single time. The chain has TRBV21-1 and TRBJ1-5; the table names TRBD1, a call not compared with the DNA. TRBV21-1 is marked as a pseudogene. The CDR3 is 17 residues long. CDR3 in amino acids: CASSKRSGTGGNQPQHF. The DNA of the CDR3 is TGTGCCAGCAGCAAAAGGTCAGGGACAGGGGGCAATCAGCCCCAGCATTTT.

In nucleotides, the CDR3 is TGTGCCAGCAGCAGTATACGGGGTTCAGAGACCCAGTACTTC. Its protein product is CASSSIRGSETQYF. The chain couples TRBV6-5 to TRBJ2-5; a weak D match, TRBD2 (5 bases). The CDR3 consists of 14 residues. Trimming removed 6 bases at V and 4 bases at J, with 15 bases between. The germline CDR1 and CDR2 sequences are MNHEY and SVGAGI.

This chain uses TRBV5-6 with TRBJ2-5; 8 positions agree with TRBD2. With V trimmed by 1 base and J by 5 bases, 16 bases remained unmatched. CDR3 length: 18 amino acids. The V gene's germline CDR1 is SGHDT and CDR2 YYEEEE. CDR3 sequence (DNA): TGTGCCAGCAGCTTGTCTCGGGTTGCGGGGGGCATTGAGGAGACCCAGTACTTC. Protein sequence: CASSLSRVAGGIEETQYF.

The chain couples TRBV5-5 to TRBJ1-5; D is unresolved. The germline V and J ends were trimmed by 4 bases and 1 base, with 9 bases remaining between them. The CDR3 totals 14 residues. Germline CDR1 is SGHKS and CDR2 is YYEKEE (reference sequence). The CDR3 nucleotides are TGTGCCAGCAGCCGGGATGGGAGCAATCAGCCCCAGCATTTT. It yields the protein CASSRDGSNQPQHF. Drawing the rest from reference TRBV5-5 and TRBJ1-5, the complete variable domain is DAGVTQSPTHLIKTRGQQVTLRCSPISGHKSVSWYQQVLGQGPQFIFQYYEKEERGRGNFPDRFSARQFPNYSSELNVNALLLGDSALYLCASSRDGSNQPQHFGDGTRLSIL.

The V call is TRBV7-2, the J call TRBJ2-1; D perhaps matches TRBD2 (6 bases). CDR1 and CDR2 (germline): SGHTA, FQGNSA. Between the trimmed V and J ends, which lost 2 bases and 8 bases, there was a span of 10 bases. The CDR3 loop spans 13 amino acids. The CDR3 protein is CASSLNRRDEQFF. As DNA, the CDR3 is TGTGCCAGCAGCTTAAATAGGAGGGATGAGCAGTTCTTC.